The T cell receptor beta chain under discussion was sequenced for a study of blood T cell repertoires in COVID-19. Profiling relied on immunoSEQ multiplex PCR, and the TCRdb table lists in-frame clones only, not all of them. The sample lists approximately 320,000 clones, about 88% seen once, with around 2.5% in the top ten. There are 16 residues in the CDR3. Germline lookup yields CDR1 SGHRS and CDR2 YFSETQ. The germline V and J ends were trimmed by 3 bases and 1 base, with 13 bases remaining between them. The source of this sequence is a man aged 55 to 69 who had recovered from COVID-19. Source material: PBMCs or T cells enriched from blood (not recorded which). The genes are TRBV5-1 and TRBJ2-2; no reliable D call. For the CDR3, the DNA is TGCGCCAGCAGCTCAATAGAGAACGAGAACACCGGGGAGCTGTTTTTT. This translates into CASSSIENENTGELFF. The variable domain in full, with the rest retrieved from reference TRBV5-1 and TRBJ2-2, is KAGVTQTPRYLIKTRGQQVTLSCSPISGHRSVSWYQQTPGQGLQFLFEYFSETQRNKGNFPGRFSGRQFSNSRSEMNVSTLELGDSALYLCASSSIENENTGELFFGEGSRLTVL.